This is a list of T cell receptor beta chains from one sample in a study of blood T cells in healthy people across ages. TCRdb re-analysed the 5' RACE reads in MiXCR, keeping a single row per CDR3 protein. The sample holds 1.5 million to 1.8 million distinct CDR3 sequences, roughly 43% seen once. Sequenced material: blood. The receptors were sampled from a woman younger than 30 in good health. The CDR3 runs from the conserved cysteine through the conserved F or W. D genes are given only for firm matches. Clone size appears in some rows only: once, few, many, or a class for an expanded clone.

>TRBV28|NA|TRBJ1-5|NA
CASSDFRVLRQPQHF
TGTGCCAGCAGTGATTTCAGGGTTCTGCGTCAGCCCCAGCATTTT
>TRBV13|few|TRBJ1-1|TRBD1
CASSYRTGGHEAFF
TGTGCCAGCAGCTACCGGACAGGGGGGCATGAAGCTTTCTTT
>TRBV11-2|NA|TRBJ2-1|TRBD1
CASSLAGFDRDNEQFF
TGTGCCAGCAGCTTAGCCGGGTTTGACAGGGACAATGAGCAGTTCTTC
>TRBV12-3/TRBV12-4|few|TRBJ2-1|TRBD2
CASTSSPRREGQGEQFF
TGTGCCAGCACTTCTTCGCCGCGGCGGGAGGGCCAAGGTGAGCAGTTCTTC
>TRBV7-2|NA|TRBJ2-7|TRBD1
CASRSGQGAFYEQYF
TGTGCCAGCAGAAGTGGACAGGGGGCGTTCTACGAGCAGTACTTC
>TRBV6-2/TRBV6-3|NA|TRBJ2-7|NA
CASSPHNSYEQYF
TGTGCCAGCAGTCCCCACAACTCCTACGAGCAGTACTTC
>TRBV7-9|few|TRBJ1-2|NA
CASSPPSYGYTF
TGTGCCAGCAGCCCGCCATCCTATGGCTACACCTTC
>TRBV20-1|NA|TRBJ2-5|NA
CSVLTWGAWETQYF
TGCAGTGTTCTGACCTGGGGGGCCTGGGAGACCCAGTACTTC
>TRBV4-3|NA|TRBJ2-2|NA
CASSGAGTFERGELFF
TGCGCCAGCAGCGGGGCGGGCACCTTCGAAAGGGGGGAGCTGTTTTTT
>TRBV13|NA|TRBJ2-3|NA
CASSFPSADTQYF
TGTGCCAGCAGCTTCCCCTCAGCAGATACGCAGTATTTT
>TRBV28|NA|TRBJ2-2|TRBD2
CASSLGYGLAENTGELFF
TGTGCCAGCAGTTTAGGGTACGGACTAGCGGAAAACACCGGGGAGCTGTTTTTT
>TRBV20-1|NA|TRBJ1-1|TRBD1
CSARLVDRANTEAFF
TGCAGTGCTAGGCTGGTGGACAGGGCGAACACTGAAGCTTTCTTT
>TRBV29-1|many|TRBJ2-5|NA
CSVGRETQYF
TGCAGCGTGGGCCGAGAGACCCAGTACTTC
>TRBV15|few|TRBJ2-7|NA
CATSRDQAANYEQYF
TGTGCCACCAGCAGAGATCAAGCGGCCAACTACGAGCAGTACTTC
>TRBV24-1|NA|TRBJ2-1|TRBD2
CATSDPTSGRGGSYNEQFF
TGTGCCACCAGTGATCCGACTAGCGGGAGGGGGGGCTCCTACAATGAGCAGTTCTTC
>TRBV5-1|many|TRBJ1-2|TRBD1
CASSRGQGSGYTF
TGCGCCAGCAGCCGCGGACAGGGAAGTGGCTACACCTTC
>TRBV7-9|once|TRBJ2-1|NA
CASSLMGQSNEQFF
TGTGCCAGCAGCTTAATGGGGCAGTCCAATGAGCAGTTCTTC
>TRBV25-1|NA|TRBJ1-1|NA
CASSEYLRAGKAFF
TGTGCCAGCAGTGAATATTTAAGGGCAGGGAAAGCTTTCTTT
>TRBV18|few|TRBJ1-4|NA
CASSPRREEKLFF
TGTGCCAGCTCACCACGCAGGGAGGAAAAACTGTTTTTT
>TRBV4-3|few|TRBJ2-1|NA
CASSQERRTSGNEQFF
TGCGCCAGCAGCCAAGAGAGGCGGACCTCGGGCAATGAGCAGTTCTTC
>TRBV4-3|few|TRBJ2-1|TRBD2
CASSQDLAGVGFF
TGCGCCAGCAGCCAAGATCTAGCGGGAGTCGGGTTCTTC
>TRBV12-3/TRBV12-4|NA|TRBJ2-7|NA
CASSFGRADEQYF
TGTGCCAGCAGTTTTGGGCGAGCCGACGAGCAGTACTTC
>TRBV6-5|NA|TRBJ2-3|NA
CASSRTQGNQPQYF
TGTGCCAGCAGCCGCACCCAAGGGAACCAGCCCCAGTATTTT
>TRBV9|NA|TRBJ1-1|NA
CASSVEGSAEAFF
TGTGCCAGCAGCGTAGAAGGGTCAGCTGAAGCTTTCTTT
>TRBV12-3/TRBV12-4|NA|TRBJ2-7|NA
CASSFRGRFYEQYF
TGTGCCAGCAGTTTTCGGGGGCGCTTCTACGAGCAGTACTTC